This record covers a single T cell receptor beta chain. The sample belongs to a study of blood T cell repertoires in COVID-19. Looking at the study overall: Donors in the United States, Italy and Spain gave samples during acute or convalescent COVID-19. T cells, B-cell-depleted T cells, or PBMCs provided the cDNA or gDNA that served as material.

The CDR3 length is 17 residues. Germline assignment: CDR1 SNHLY and CDR2 FYNNEI. V lost 5 bases to trimming and J lost 2 bases; unmatched junction nucleotides: 5. Per the original methods: Reference gene primer amplification gave estimated nucleated cell counts. Produced via immunoSEQ multiplex PCR; TCRdb's table is partial and in-frame only. That table supplies the V and J calls and clone size; D and trimming were determined from the DNA. The sample lists about 110,000 clones, less than 75% seen once, with more than 1.5% in the top ten. Sequenced material: peripheral blood. This chain links TRBV2 with TRBJ2-3; TRBD2 agrees at 15 bases. The origin of this receptor is a woman aged 35 to 49 with acute or convalescent COVID-19. The CDR3 spells CASSTGTSGGTTDTQYF. The CDR3 DNA reads as TGTGCCAGCAGTACCGGGACTAGCGGGGGGACCACAGATACGCAGTATTTT.